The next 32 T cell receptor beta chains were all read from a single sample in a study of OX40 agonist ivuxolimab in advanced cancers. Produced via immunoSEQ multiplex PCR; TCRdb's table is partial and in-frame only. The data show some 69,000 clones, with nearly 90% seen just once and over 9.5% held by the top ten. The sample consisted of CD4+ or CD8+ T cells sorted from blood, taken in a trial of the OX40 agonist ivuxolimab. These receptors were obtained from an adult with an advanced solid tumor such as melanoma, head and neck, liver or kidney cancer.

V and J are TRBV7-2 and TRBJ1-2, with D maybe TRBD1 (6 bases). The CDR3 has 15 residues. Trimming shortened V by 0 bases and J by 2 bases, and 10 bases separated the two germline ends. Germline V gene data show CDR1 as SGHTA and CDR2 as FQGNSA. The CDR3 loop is CASSLAVQGNYGYTF. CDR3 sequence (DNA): TGTGCCAGCAGCTTAGCGGTACAGGGCAACTATGGCTACACCTTC.

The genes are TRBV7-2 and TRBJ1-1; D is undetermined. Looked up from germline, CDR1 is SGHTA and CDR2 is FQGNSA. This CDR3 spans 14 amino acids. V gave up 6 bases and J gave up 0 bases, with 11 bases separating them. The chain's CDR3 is CASRPGRVNTEAFF. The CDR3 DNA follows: TGTGCCAGCAGACCTGGACGGGTGAACACTGAAGCTTTCTTT.

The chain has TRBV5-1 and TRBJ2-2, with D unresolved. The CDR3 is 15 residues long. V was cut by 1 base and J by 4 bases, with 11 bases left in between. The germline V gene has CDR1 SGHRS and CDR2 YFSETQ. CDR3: CASSLNPGVTGELFF. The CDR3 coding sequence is TGCGCCAGCAGCTTGAATCCCGGAGTCACCGGGGAGCTGTTTTTT. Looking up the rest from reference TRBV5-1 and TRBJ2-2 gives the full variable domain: KAGVTQTPRYLIKTRGQQVTLSCSPISGHRSVSWYQQTPGQGLQFLFEYFSETQRNKGNFPGRFSGRQFSNSRSEMNVSTLELGDSALYLCASSLNPGVTGELFFGEGSRLTVL.

The CDR3 DNA sequence: TGTGCCAGTAGTACAACTAGCGGGACAAAGTCTAGCACCGGGGAGCTGTTTTTT. Translation: CASSTTSGTKSSTGELFF. The V gene is TRBV19, the J gene TRBJ2-2; 10 positions agree with TRBD2. V trimming: 4 bases; J trimming: 4 bases; junction bases outside the gene matches: 12. The germline V gene has CDR1 LNHDA and CDR2 SQIVND (reference sequence). The length of the CDR3 is 18 residues.

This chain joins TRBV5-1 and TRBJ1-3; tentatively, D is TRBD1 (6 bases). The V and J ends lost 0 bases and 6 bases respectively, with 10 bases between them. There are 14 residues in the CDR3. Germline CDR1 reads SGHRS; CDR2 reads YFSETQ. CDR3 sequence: CASSLGQELNTIYF. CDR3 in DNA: TGCGCCAGCAGCTTGGGACAGGAATTAAACACCATATATTTT.

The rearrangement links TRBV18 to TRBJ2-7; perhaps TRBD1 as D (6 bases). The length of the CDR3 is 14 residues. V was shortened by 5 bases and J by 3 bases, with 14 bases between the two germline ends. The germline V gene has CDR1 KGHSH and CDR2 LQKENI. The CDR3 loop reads CASSKNRDDYEQYF. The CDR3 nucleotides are TGTGCCAGCTCAAAAAACAGGGACGACTACGAGCAGTACTTC.

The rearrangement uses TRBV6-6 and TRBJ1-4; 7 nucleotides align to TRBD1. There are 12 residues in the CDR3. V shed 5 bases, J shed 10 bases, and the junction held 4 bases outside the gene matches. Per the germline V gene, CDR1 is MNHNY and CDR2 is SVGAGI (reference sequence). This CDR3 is CASSNDRAKLFF. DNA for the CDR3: TGTGCCAGCAGTAACGACAGGGCAAAACTGTTTTTT.

CDR3 residues: CASSVGLGYNEQFF. The DNA of the CDR3 is TGTGCCAGCAGCGTAGGTTTGGGCTACAATGAGCAGTTCTTC. The chain links TRBV9 to TRBJ2-1; D is unclear. V dropped 0 bases and J dropped 3 bases, with 7 bases sitting between them. This CDR3 is 14 amino acids long. CDR1 SGDLS and CDR2 YYNGEE come from the germline V gene.

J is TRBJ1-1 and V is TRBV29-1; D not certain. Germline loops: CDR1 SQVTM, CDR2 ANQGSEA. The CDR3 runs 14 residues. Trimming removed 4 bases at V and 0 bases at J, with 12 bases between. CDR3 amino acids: CSVGTHVMNTEAFF. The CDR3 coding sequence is TGCAGCGTTGGGACTCATGTTATGAACACTGAAGCTTTCTTT. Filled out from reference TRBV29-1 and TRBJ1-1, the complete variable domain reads SAVISQKPSRDICQRGTSLTIQCQVDSQVTMMFWYRQQPGQSLTLIATANQGSEATYESGFVIDKFPISRPNLTFSTLTVSNMSPEDSSIYLCSVGTHVMNTEAFFGQGTRLTVV.

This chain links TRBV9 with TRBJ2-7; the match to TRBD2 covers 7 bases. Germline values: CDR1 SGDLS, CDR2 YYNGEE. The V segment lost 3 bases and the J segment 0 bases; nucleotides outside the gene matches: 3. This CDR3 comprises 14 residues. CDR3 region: CASSGASGSYEQYF. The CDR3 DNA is TGTGCCAGCAGCGGGGCTAGCGGCTCCTACGAGCAGTACTTC. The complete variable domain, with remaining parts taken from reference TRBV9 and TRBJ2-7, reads DSGVTQTPKHLITATGQRVTLRCSPRSGDLSVYWYQQSLDQGLQFLIQYYNGEERAKGNILERFSAQQFPDLHSELNLSSLELGDSALYFCASSGASGSYEQYFGPGTRLTVT.

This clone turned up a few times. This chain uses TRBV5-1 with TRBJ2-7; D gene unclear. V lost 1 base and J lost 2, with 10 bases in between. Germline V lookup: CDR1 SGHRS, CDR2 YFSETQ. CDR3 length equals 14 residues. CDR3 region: CASSLSSGTYEQYF. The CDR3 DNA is TGCGCCAGCAGCTTGTCTTCCGGAACCTACGAGCAGTACTTC.

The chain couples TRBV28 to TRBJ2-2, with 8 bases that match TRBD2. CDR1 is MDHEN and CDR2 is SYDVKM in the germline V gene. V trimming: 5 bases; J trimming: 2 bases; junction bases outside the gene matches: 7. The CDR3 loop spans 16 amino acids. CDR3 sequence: CASSPRGRPNTGELFF. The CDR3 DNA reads TGTGCCAGCAGTCCCCGCGGGAGGCCTAACACCGGGGAGCTGTTTTTT.

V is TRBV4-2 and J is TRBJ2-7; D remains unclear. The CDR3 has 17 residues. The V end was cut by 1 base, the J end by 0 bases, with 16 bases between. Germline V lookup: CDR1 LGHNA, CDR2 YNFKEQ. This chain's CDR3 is CASSQARAAGYSYEQYF. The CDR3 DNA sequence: TGTGCCAGCAGCCAAGCCCGGGCGGCAGGCTACTCCTACGAGCAGTACTTC.

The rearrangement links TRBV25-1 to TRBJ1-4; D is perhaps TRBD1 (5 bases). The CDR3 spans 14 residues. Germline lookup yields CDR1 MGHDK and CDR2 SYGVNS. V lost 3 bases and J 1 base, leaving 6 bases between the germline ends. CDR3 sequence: CASSEGVTNEKLFF. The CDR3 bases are TGTGCCAGCAGTGAGGGGGTAACTAATGAAAAACTGTTTTTT.

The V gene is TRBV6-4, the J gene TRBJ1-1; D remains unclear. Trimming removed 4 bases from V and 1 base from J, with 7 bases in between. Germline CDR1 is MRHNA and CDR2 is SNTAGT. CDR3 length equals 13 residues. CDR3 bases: TGTGCCAGCAGTGTCCAATCGAACACTGAAGCTTTCTTT. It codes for CASSVQSNTEAFF.

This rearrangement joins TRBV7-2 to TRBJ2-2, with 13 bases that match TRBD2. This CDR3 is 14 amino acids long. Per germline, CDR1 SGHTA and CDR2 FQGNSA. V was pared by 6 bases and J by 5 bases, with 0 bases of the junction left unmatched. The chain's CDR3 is CASRGLAGTGELFF. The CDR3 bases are TGTGCCAGCAGGGGACTAGCGGGAACCGGGGAGCTGTTTTTT. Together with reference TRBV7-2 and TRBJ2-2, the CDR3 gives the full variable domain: GAGVSQSPSNKVTEKGKDVELRCDPISGHTALYWYRQSLGQGLEFLIYFQGNSAPDKSGLPSDRFSAERTGGSVSTLTIQRTQQEDSAVYLCASRGLAGTGELFFGEGSRLTVL.

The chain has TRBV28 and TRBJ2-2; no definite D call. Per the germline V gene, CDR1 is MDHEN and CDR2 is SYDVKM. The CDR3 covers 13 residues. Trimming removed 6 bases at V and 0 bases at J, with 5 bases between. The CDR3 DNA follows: TGTGCCAGCAGGCACCCGAACACCGGGGAGCTGTTTTTT. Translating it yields CASRHPNTGELFF.

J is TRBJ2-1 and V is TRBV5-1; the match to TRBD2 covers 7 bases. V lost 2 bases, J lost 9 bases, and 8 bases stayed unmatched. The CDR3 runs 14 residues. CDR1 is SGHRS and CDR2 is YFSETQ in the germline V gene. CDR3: CASSFRGGLGEQFF. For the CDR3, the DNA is TGCGCCAGCAGCTTTCGGGGAGGGCTTGGTGAGCAGTTCTTC.

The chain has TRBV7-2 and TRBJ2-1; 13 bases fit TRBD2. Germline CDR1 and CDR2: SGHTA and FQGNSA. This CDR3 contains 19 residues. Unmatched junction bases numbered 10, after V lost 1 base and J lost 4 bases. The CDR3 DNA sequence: TGTGCCAGCAGCTTAGGGGGACCCGGGACTAGCGGGGCTTACAATGAGCAGTTCTTC. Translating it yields CASSLGGPGTSGAYNEQFF.

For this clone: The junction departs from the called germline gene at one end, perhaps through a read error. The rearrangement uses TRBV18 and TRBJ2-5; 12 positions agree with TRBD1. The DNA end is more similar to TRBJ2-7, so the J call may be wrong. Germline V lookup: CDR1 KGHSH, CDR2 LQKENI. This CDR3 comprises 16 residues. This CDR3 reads CASSPPGTGGFNEQYF. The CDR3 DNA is TGTGCCAGCTCTCCACCAGGGACAGGGGGCTTCAACGAGCAGTACTTC.

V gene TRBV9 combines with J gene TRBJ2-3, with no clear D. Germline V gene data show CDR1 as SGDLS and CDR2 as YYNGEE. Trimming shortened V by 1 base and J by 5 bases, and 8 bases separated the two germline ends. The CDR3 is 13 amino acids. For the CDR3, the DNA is TGTGCCAGCAGCGTACGGGTGAGAGATACGCAGTATTTT. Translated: CASSVRVRDTQYF.

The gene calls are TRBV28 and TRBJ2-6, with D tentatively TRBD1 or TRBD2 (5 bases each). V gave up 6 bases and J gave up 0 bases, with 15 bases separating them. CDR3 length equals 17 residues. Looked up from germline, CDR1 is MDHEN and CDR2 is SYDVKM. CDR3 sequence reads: CASSHRDGFSGANVLTF. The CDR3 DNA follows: TGTGCCAGCAGCCACCGGGACGGATTCTCTGGGGCCAACGTCCTGACTTTC.

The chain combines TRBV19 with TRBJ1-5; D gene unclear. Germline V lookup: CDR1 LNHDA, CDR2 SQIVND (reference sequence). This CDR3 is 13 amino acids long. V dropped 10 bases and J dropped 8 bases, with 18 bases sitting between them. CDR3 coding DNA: TGTGCCACTAGGGATCGAGCCGGGGAGCCCCAGCATTTT. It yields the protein CATRDRAGEPQHF. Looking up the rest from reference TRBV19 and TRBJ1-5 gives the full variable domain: DGGITQSPKYLFRKEGQNVTLSCEQNLNHDAMYWYRQDPGQGLRLIYYSQIVNDFQKGDIAEGYSVSREKKESFPLTVTSAQKNPTAFYLCATRDRAGEPQHFGDGTRLSIL.

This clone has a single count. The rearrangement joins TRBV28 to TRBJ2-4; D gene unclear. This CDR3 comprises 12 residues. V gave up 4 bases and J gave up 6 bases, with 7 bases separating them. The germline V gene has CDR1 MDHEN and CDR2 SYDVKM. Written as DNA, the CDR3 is TGTGCCAGCAGTTATTCTCTAAACATTCAGTACTTC. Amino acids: CASSYSLNIQYF.

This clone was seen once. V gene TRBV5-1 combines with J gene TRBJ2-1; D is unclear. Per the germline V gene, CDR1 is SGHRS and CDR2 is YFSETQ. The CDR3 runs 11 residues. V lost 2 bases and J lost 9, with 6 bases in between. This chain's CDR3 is CASSFHREQFF. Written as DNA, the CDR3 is TGCGCCAGCAGCTTCCATCGTGAGCAGTTCTTC.

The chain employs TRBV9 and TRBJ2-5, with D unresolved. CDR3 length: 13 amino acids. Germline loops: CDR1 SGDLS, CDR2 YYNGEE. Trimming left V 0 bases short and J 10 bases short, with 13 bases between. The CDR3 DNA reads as TGTGCCAGCAGCGTAGGGAGAGTCGGTGGCCAGTACTTC. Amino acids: CASSVGRVGGQYF.

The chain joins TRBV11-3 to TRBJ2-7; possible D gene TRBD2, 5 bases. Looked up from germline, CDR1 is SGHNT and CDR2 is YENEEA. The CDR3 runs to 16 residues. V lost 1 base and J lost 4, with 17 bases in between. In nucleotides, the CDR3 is TGTGCCAGCAGCTTAGGTGGGAGCGGTGCGGTTTACGAGCAGTACTTC. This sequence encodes CASSLGGSGAVYEQYF.

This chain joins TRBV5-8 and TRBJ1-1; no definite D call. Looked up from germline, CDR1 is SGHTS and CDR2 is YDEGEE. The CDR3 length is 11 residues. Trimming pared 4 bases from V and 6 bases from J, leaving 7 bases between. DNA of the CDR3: TGTGCCAGCAGCCCCTGGTCTGAAGCTTTCTTT. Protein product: CASSPWSEAFF.

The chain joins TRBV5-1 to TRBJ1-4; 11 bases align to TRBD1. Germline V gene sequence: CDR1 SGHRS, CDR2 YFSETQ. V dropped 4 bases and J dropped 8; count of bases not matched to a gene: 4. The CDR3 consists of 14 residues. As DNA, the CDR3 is TGCGCCAGCAGCGTGGGACAGGGGGGAGAAAAACTGTTTTTT. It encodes CASSVGQGGEKLFF.

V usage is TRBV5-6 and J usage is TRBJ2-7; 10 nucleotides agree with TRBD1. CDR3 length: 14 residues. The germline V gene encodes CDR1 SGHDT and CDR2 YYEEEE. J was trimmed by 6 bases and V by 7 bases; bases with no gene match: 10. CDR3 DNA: TGTGCCAGCGGGGGGGACAGGGGAAAAGGCGAGCAGTACTTC. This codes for CASGGDRGKGEQYF.

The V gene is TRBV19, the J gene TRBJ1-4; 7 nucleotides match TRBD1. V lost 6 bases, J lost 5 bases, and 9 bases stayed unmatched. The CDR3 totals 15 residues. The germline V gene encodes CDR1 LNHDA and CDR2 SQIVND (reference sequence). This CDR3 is CASSFTPGQNEKLFF. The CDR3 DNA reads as TGTGCCAGTAGCTTTACCCCGGGACAGAATGAAAAACTGTTTTTT.

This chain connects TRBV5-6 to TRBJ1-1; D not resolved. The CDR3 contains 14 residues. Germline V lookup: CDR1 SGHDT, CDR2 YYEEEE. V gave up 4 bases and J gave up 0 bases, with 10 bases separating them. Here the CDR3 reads CASSPQNMNTEAFF. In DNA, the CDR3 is TGTGCCAGCAGCCCACAGAATATGAACACTGAAGCTTTCTTT. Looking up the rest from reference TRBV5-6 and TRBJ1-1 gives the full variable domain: DAGVTQSPTHLIKTRGQQVTLRCSPKSGHDTVSWYQQALGQGPQFIFQYYEEEERQRGNFPDRFSGHQFPNYSSELNVNALLLGDSALYLCASSPQNMNTEAFFGQGTRLTVV.